Each of the 10 T cell receptor beta chains below was sequenced from the same sample in a study of human T cells and chemical hapten exposure. TCRdb re-derived calls from the RACE reads in MiXCR, one entry per CDR3 protein. The sample carries 270,000 or so distinct CDR3 sequences, roughly 8% recorded once. Time point meaning: pre-sensitization, week 0. The treatment denotes: therapeutic diphenylcyclopropenone sensitization with weekly scalp DPC. The sequencing used whole blood, collected in connection with sensitization to the hapten diphenylcyclopropenone (DPC). These receptors were obtained from a man aged 18 to 29 with alopecia areata. Some clones in this sample may be carry-over from other donors' samples.

This chain connects TRBV24-1 to TRBJ2-5; possible D gene TRBD2, 6 bases. Germline assignment: CDR1 KGHDR and CDR2 SFDVKD. V lost 6 bases, J lost 1 base, and 20 bases lay in between. This CDR3 spans 17 amino acids. CDR3 loop: CATSRDRGSIIQETQYF. In DNA form, the CDR3 reads TGTGCCACCAGTCGGGACCGGGGGTCAATTATCCAAGAGACCCAGTACTTC.

The chain has TRBV7-9 and TRBJ2-2, with 7 bases identical to TRBD1. The length of the CDR3 is 15 residues. In germline, CDR1 is SEHNR, CDR2 FQNEAQ (reference sequence). V shed 2 bases, J shed 5 bases, and the junction held 5 bases outside the gene matches. CDR3 sequence: CASSLKGADTGELFF. DNA of the CDR3: TGTGCCAGCAGCTTAAAGGGGGCGGATACCGGGGAGCTGTTTTTT.

This clonotype was observed a few times. The chain has TRBV6-5 and TRBJ1-3; 7 positions agree with TRBD1. The CDR3 runs to 17 residues. V shed 5 bases and J 4 bases; nucleotides not matched to a gene: 14. Germline V gene lookup returns CDR1 MNHEY and CDR2 SVGAGI. The CDR3 is CASSPETPTGPGNTIYF. Written as DNA, the CDR3 is TGTGCCAGCAGTCCCGAAACCCCGACAGGGCCGGGAAACACCATATATTTT.

This chain joins TRBV23-1 and TRBJ1-2; unclear D gene. TRBV23-1 is classed as an ORF, of uncertain function. The CDR3 runs to 16 residues. Trimming pared 4 bases from V and 5 bases from J, leaving 20 bases between. CDR3 bases: TGCGCCAGCAGTCCTCGCAGTAGCCCCGTGGGGTATGGCTACACCTTC. It yields the protein CASSPRSSPVGYGYTF.

Ten or more counts support this clonotype. The V and J genes are TRBV6-2 or TRBV6-3 and TRBJ1-5, with a weak D call TRBD1 (5 bases). The CDR3 loop spans 13 amino acids. V lost 5 bases and J 6 bases, leaving 11 bases between the germline ends. Germline V lookup: CDR1 MNHEY, CDR2 SVGEGT. The CDR3 DNA reads TGTGCCAGCAGTCCTATTAGGGGTCAGCCCCAGCATTTT. Encoded protein: CASSPIRGQPQHF.

This clonotype was counted between two and nine times. Written as DNA, the CDR3 is TGTGCCAGCAGTCCCGGGGACTTTTCAAGCTCCTACAATGAGCAGTTCTTC. Its translation: CASSPGDFSSSYNEQFF. The rearrangement uses TRBV6-1 and TRBJ2-1; tentative D call: TRBD2 (6 bases). This CDR3 contains 17 residues. Deletions cut 5 bases from V and 0 bases from J, with 17 bases between. The germline V gene encodes CDR1 MNHNS and CDR2 SASEGT.

This chain links TRBV4-3 with TRBJ2-3; D tentatively reads TRBD1 or TRBD2 (5 bases each). Trimming took off 5 bases at V and 1 base at J, with 13 bases between the two ends. Germline V gene data show CDR1 as LGHNA and CDR2 as YSLEER. The length of the CDR3 is 15 residues. CDR3 coding DNA: TGCGCCAGCAGCGTCGGGACCGGGGGCACAGATACGCAGTATTTT. It yields the protein CASSVGTGGTDTQYF.

The J gene is TRBJ2-7, the V gene TRBV28; the D gene is possibly TRBD1 (6 bases). The CDR3 is made up of 13 amino acids. V lost 10 bases and J 0 bases, leaving 13 bases between the germline ends. Germline V CDR1 and CDR2: MDHEN, SYDVKM. The CDR3 DNA reads as TGTGCCACCCTCCGGGACAACTCCTACGAGCAGTACTTC. Its protein product is CATLRDNSYEQYF.

This clonotype was found a few times. The chain links TRBV7-2 to TRBJ2-5; D is perhaps TRBD1 (5 bases). Trimming removed 1 base from V and 4 bases from J, with 19 bases in between. Germline CDR1 and CDR2: SGHTA and FQGNSA. This CDR3 comprises 17 residues. CDR3 nucleotides: TGTGCCAGCAGCTTAGTCTATCCGTCCCAAAGGGGAGAGACCCAGTACTTC. Amino acid sequence: CASSLVYPSQRGETQYF.

This clonotype was counted at least ten times. This rearrangement joins TRBV9 to TRBJ1-5, with TRBD1 as a possible D gene (5 bases). Germline CDR1 and CDR2: SGDLS and YYNGEE. V was pared by 3 bases and J by 4 bases, with 14 bases between. The CDR3 is 15 amino acids. The CDR3 nucleotides are TGTGCCAGCAGCGAGGGGCACCTAATGAATCAGCCCCAGCATTTT. Its translation: CASSEGHLMNQPQHF.